These T cell receptor beta chains were read from a single sample in a study of vaccination effects on CD4 cells after COVID-19. These TCRs' antigens remain unknown. Libraries were prepared by immunoSEQ multiplex PCR; TCRdb keeps only in-frame clonotypes and omits some of them. Among fewer than 30,000 clones listed, 65% to 75% were seen once. Sequencing was performed on CD4+ T cells from PBMCs cultured with SARS-CoV-2 spike peptides, taken before COVID-19 vaccination. The receptor source for this set is a human donor who received a COVID-19 vaccine. Both conserved end residues are part of each CDR3. Fields, in order: V gene, clone size, J gene, D gene, CDR3 protein, CDR3 DNA. D genes are given only for firm matches. The size field is filled for only some rows; it gives once, few, many or a size class.

V gene: TRBV5-6
clone size: .
J gene: TRBJ2-1
D gene: TRBD1
CDR3 protein: CASSIWTGGRSNEQFF
CDR3 DNA: TGTGCCAGCAGCATATGGACAGGGGGTAGGTCAAATGAGCAGTTCTTC

V gene: TRBV5-8
clone size: few
J gene: TRBJ2-7
D gene: .
CDR3 protein: CASSSRVRHPIYEQYF
CDR3 DNA: TGTGCCAGCAGCTCAAGGGTTAGGCATCCCATCTACGAGCAGTACTTC

V gene: TRBV29-1
clone size: .
J gene: TRBJ1-2
D gene: .
CDR3 protein: CSVGPEVNGYTF
CDR3 DNA: TGCAGCGTTGGGCCGGAGGTGAATGGCTACACCTTC

V gene: TRBV6-4
clone size: .
J gene: TRBJ2-2
D gene: .
CDR3 protein: CASRAANTGELFF
CDR3 DNA: TGTGCCAGCAGGGCAGCGAACACCGGGGAGCTGTTTTTT

V gene: TRBV11-2
clone size: .
J gene: TRBJ1-1
D gene: .
CDR3 protein: CASSLDRRGSEAFF
CDR3 DNA: TGTGCCAGCAGCTTAGATCGACGGGGGAGTGAAGCTTTCTTT

V gene: TRBV29-1
clone size: .
J gene: TRBJ2-3
D gene: .
CDR3 protein: CSVTSGSDTQYF
CDR3 DNA: TGCAGCGTTACGTCAGGTTCAGATACGCAGTATTTT

V gene: TRBV10-1
clone size: .
J gene: TRBJ2-4
D gene: TRBD1
CDR3 protein: CASSVQGAKNIQYF
CDR3 DNA: TGCGCCAGCAGTGTACAGGGGGCCAAAAACATTCAGTACTTC

V gene: TRBV5-1
clone size: .
J gene: TRBJ1-4
D gene: .
CDR3 protein: CASSEVTGSEEKLFF
CDR3 DNA: TGCGCCAGCAGCGAGGTTACGGGGAGCGAGGAAAAACTGTTTTTT

V gene: TRBV2
clone size: once
J gene: TRBJ1-4
D gene: TRBD1
CDR3 protein: CASSVRDRINEKLFF
CDR3 DNA: TGTGCCAGCAGCGTACGGGACAGGATTAATGAAAAACTGTTTTTT

V gene: TRBV5-4
clone size: .
J gene: TRBJ2-3
D gene: TRBD2
CDR3 protein: CASRPSGGRTDTQYF
CDR3 DNA: TGTGCCAGCAGACCGAGCGGGGGCCGCACAGATACGCAGTATTTT

V gene: TRBV3-1/TRBV3-2
clone size: .
J gene: TRBJ2-3
D gene: .
CDR3 protein: CASSQAPLGNTQYF
CDR3 DNA: TGTGCCAGCAGCCAAGCACCTCTAGGGAATACGCAGTATTTT

V gene: TRBV10-1
clone size: .
J gene: TRBJ2-7
D gene: .
CDR3 protein: CASSEAQDAKGYEQYF
CDR3 DNA: TGCGCCAGCAGTGAGGCCCAGGACGCAAAGGGTTACGAGCAGTACTTC

V gene: TRBV30
clone size: .
J gene: TRBJ2-2
D gene: TRBD2
CDR3 protein: CAWSFKIGTSRITGELFF
CDR3 DNA: TGTGCCTGGAGCTTCAAAATTGGGACTAGTCGTATCACCGGGGAGCTGTTTTTT

V gene: TRBV7-9
clone size: few
J gene: TRBJ1-1
D gene: .
CDR3 protein: CASSLDLTPGAFF
CDR3 DNA: TGTGCCAGCAGCCTTGACTTGACCCCGGGGGCTTTCTTT

V gene: TRBV27
clone size: few
J gene: TRBJ2-7
D gene: .
CDR3 protein: CASSPRTETYEQYF
CDR3 DNA: TGTGCCAGCAGCCCCCGGACAGAAACCTACGAGCAGTACTTC

V gene: TRBV5-1
clone size: few
J gene: TRBJ2-7
D gene: .
CDR3 protein: CASSLGPRGGVSVEQYF
CDR3 DNA: TGCGCCAGCAGCTTGGGCCCCAGGGGAGGAGTTAGTGTCGAGCAGTACTTC

V gene: TRBV5-6
clone size: .
J gene: TRBJ1-1
D gene: .
CDR3 protein: CASRRWNTEAFF
CDR3 DNA: TGTGCCAGCAGACGATGGAACACTGAAGCTTTCTTT

V gene: TRBV7-2
clone size: .
J gene: TRBJ2-3
D gene: TRBD2
CDR3 protein: CASVSRYLSGRTKRDTQYF
CDR3 DNA: TGTGCCAGCGTCTCCCGTTACCTGAGCGGGAGGACAAAGAGGGATACGCAGTATTTT

V gene: TRBV11-3
clone size: .
J gene: TRBJ2-5
D gene: TRBD2
CDR3 protein: CASSPSGGGTQYF
CDR3 DNA: TGTGCCAGCAGCCCTAGCGGGGGGGGGACCCAGTACTTC

V gene: TRBV12-5
clone size: .
J gene: TRBJ2-3
D gene: .
CDR3 protein: CASGTGTTTDTQYF
CDR3 DNA: TGTGCTAGTGGCACCGGGACAACCACAGATACGCAGTATTTT

V gene: TRBV19
clone size: once
J gene: TRBJ2-2
D gene: .
CDR3 protein: CASVGPNTGELFF
CDR3 DNA: TGTGCCAGTGTTGGACCAAACACCGGGGAGCTGTTTTTT

V gene: TRBV10-1
clone size: few
J gene: TRBJ1-2
D gene: .
CDR3 protein: CASSEDSNYGYTF
CDR3 DNA: TGCGCCAGCAGTGAAGACAGTAACTATGGCTACACCTTC

V gene: TRBV3-1/TRBV3-2
clone size: few
J gene: TRBJ2-5
D gene: .
CDR3 protein: CASSPGGGTLQETQYF
CDR3 DNA: TGTGCCAGCAGCCCCGGTGGCGGGACACTTCAAGAGACCCAGTACTTC

V gene: TRBV9
clone size: .
J gene: TRBJ2-1
D gene: .
CDR3 protein: CASSVGVLYNEQFF
CDR3 DNA: TGTGCCAGCAGCGTGGGGGTTCTCTACAATGAGCAGTTCTTC

V gene: TRBV3-1/TRBV3-2
clone size: .
J gene: TRBJ1-6
D gene: .
CDR3 protein: CASSGGKSSYNSPLHF
CDR3 DNA: TGTGCCAGCAGCGGGGGGAAAAGCTCCTATAATTCACCCCTCCACTTT

V gene: TRBV7-9
clone size: .
J gene: TRBJ1-2
D gene: .
CDR3 protein: CASSLARTGYADYGYTF
CDR3 DNA: TGTGCCAGCAGCTTAGCTAGAACAGGGTATGCGGACTATGGCTACACCTTC

V gene: TRBV9
clone size: .
J gene: TRBJ1-3
D gene: .
CDR3 protein: CASSVAGAAGNTIYF
CDR3 DNA: TGTGCCAGCAGCGTAGCTGGGGCGGCTGGAAACACCATATATTTT

V gene: TRBV2
clone size: .
J gene: TRBJ1-1
D gene: TRBD1
CDR3 protein: CASTQGGGATEAFF
CDR3 DNA: TGTGCCAGCACCCAAGGAGGGGGCGCGACTGAAGCTTTCTTT

V gene: TRBV5-3
clone size: .
J gene: TRBJ1-6
D gene: TRBD1
CDR3 protein: CARSLPSGTGDSPLHF
CDR3 DNA: TGTGCCAGAAGCTTGCCGTCCGGGACAGGGGATTCACCCCTCCACTTT

V gene: TRBV7-9
clone size: few
J gene: TRBJ2-1
D gene: TRBD1
CDR3 protein: CASSRRDSLGHEQFF
CDR3 DNA: TGTGCCAGCAGCCGTCGGGACAGCTTAGGCCATGAGCAGTTCTTC

V gene: TRBV5-1
clone size: .
J gene: TRBJ2-1
D gene: TRBD2
CDR3 protein: CASSLDGRAPGEQFF
CDR3 DNA: TGCGCCAGCAGCTTGGACGGGAGGGCCCCGGGCGAGCAGTTCTTC

V gene: TRBV30
clone size: .
J gene: TRBJ1-2
D gene: TRBD1
CDR3 protein: CACALQGSYGYTF
CDR3 DNA: TGTGCCTGCGCACTACAGGGGTCCTATGGCTACACCTTC

V gene: TRBV3-1/TRBV3-2
clone size: .
J gene: TRBJ2-3
D gene: .
CDR3 protein: CASSLPGSGPDTQYF
CDR3 DNA: TGTGCCAGCAGCCTCCCGGGGTCCGGTCCAGATACGCAGTATTTT

V gene: TRBV5-4
clone size: .
J gene: TRBJ2-1
D gene: .
CDR3 protein: CASSSSRGAAYNEQFF
CDR3 DNA: TGTGCCAGCAGCTCTTCCCGGGGCGCAGCCTACAATGAGCAGTTCTTC

V gene: TRBV4-1
clone size: .
J gene: TRBJ1-1
D gene: TRBD1
CDR3 protein: CASSQQAWDRAAFF
CDR3 DNA: TGCGCCAGCAGCCAGCAGGCGTGGGACAGGGCTGCTTTCTTT

V gene: TRBV5-4
clone size: .
J gene: TRBJ2-5
D gene: TRBD2
CDR3 protein: CASSPGLAGGPEETQYF
CDR3 DNA: TGTGCCAGCAGCCCGGGACTAGCGGGAGGGCCGGAGGAGACCCAGTACTTC

V gene: TRBV3-1/TRBV3-2
clone size: .
J gene: TRBJ2-1
D gene: .
CDR3 protein: CASSDREGEQFF
CDR3 DNA: TGTGCCAGCAGCGACAGGGAGGGTGAGCAGTTCTTC

V gene: TRBV3-1/TRBV3-2
clone size: few
J gene: TRBJ2-2
D gene: .
CDR3 protein: CASSPPRGGPSSGELFF
CDR3 DNA: TGTGCCAGCAGCCCACCTCGCGGCGGGCCCTCGTCCGGGGAGCTGTTTTTT

V gene: TRBV5-4
clone size: few
J gene: TRBJ2-5
D gene: .
CDR3 protein: CASSLAAQKETQYF
CDR3 DNA: TGTGCCAGCAGCTTGGCCGCCCAGAAAGAGACCCAGTACTTC

V gene: TRBV7-9
clone size: .
J gene: TRBJ1-1
D gene: .
CDR3 protein: CASSLGEIFTEAFF
CDR3 DNA: TGTGCCAGCAGCCTAGGTGAGATTTTCACTGAAGCTTTCTTT

V gene: TRBV21-1
clone size: .
J gene: TRBJ2-7
D gene: .
CDR3 protein: CASCPGVRYEQYF
CDR3 DNA: TGTGCCAGCTGTCCAGGGGTCAGGTACGAGCAGTACTTC

V gene: TRBV6-2/TRBV6-3
clone size: .
J gene: TRBJ2-5
D gene: TRBD2
CDR3 protein: CASSYGAGGWETQYF
CDR3 DNA: TGTGCCAGCAGTTACGGAGCGGGGGGATGGGAGACCCAGTACTTC

V gene: TRBV4-1
clone size: .
J gene: TRBJ1-4
D gene: TRBD1
CDR3 protein: CAREMTGRNEKLFF
CDR3 DNA: TGCGCCAGGGAGATGACAGGGAGAAATGAAAAACTGTTTTTT

V gene: TRBV19
clone size: .
J gene: TRBJ2-3
D gene: .
CDR3 protein: CASSIGLDWADTQYF
CDR3 DNA: TGTGCCAGTAGTATTGGGCTAGATTGGGCAGATACGCAGTATTTT

V gene: TRBV7-9
clone size: .
J gene: TRBJ1-6
D gene: .
CDR3 protein: CASSSGGVGVGSPLHF
CDR3 DNA: TGTGCCAGCAGCTCCGGCGGTGTGGGGGTGGGTTCACCCCTCCACTTT

V gene: TRBV11-2
clone size: .
J gene: TRBJ2-7
D gene: TRBD2
CDR3 protein: CASSSRGGLAAINQQYF
CDR3 DNA: TGTGCCAGCAGCTCCCGGGGAGGACTAGCAGCAATCAACCAGCAGTACTTC

V gene: TRBV9
clone size: .
J gene: TRBJ2-3
D gene: TRBD2
CDR3 protein: CASSAGLASDTQYF
CDR3 DNA: TGTGCCAGCAGCGCGGGACTAGCTTCCGATACGCAGTATTTT

V gene: TRBV6-5
clone size: .
J gene: TRBJ2-7
D gene: .
CDR3 protein: CASSYPGDEREYF
CDR3 DNA: TGTGCCAGCAGTTACCCCGGGGACGAAAGAGAGTACTTC

V gene: TRBV10-2
clone size: .
J gene: TRBJ2-3
D gene: .
CDR3 protein: CASSESSSVSTDTQYF
CDR3 DNA: TGCGCCAGCAGTGAGTCATCTAGCGTGAGCACAGATACGCAGTATTTT

V gene: TRBV25-1
clone size: .
J gene: TRBJ1-6
D gene: TRBD1
CDR3 protein: CASSGGQGSARNSPLHF
CDR3 DNA: TGTGCCAGCAGCGGGGGACAGGGCTCTGCTCGTAATTCACCCCTCCACTTT

V gene: TRBV3-1/TRBV3-2
clone size: medium-sized
J gene: TRBJ2-7
D gene: .
CDR3 protein: CASNGPGETYEQYF
CDR3 DNA: TGTGCCAGCAACGGACCTGGGGAAACCTACGAGCAGTACTTC

V gene: TRBV19
clone size: .
J gene: TRBJ2-5
D gene: .
CDR3 protein: CASSSRETQYF
CDR3 DNA: TGTGCCAGTAGTAGTCGGGAGACCCAGTACTTC

V gene: TRBV29-1
clone size: .
J gene: TRBJ2-3
D gene: .
CDR3 protein: CSVEGRESTDTQYF
CDR3 DNA: TGCAGCGTTGAAGGAAGAGAGAGCACAGATACGCAGTATTTT

V gene: TRBV4-1
clone size: .
J gene: TRBJ2-5
D gene: .
CDR3 protein: CASSQVHQTDSGQETQYF
CDR3 DNA: TGCGCCAGCAGCCAAGTCCACCAAACAGATAGCGGACAAGAGACCCAGTACTTC

V gene: TRBV7-9
clone size: .
J gene: TRBJ2-3
D gene: .
CDR3 protein: CASSPLADTQYF
CDR3 DNA: TGTGCCAGCAGCCCGCTAGCAGATACGCAGTATTTT

V gene: TRBV5-4
clone size: .
J gene: TRBJ2-5
D gene: .
CDR3 protein: CASSLIGTMGETQYF
CDR3 DNA: TGTGCCAGCAGCTTGATTGGGACAATGGGGGAGACCCAGTACTTC

V gene: TRBV6-6
clone size: .
J gene: TRBJ1-6
D gene: .
CDR3 protein: CASSYAGSSYNSPLHF
CDR3 DNA: TGTGCCAGCAGTTACGCCGGGAGCTCCTATAATTCACCCCTCCACTTT